A selection of T cell receptor beta chains follows, all from one sample in a study of vaccination and CD4 T cells after COVID-19. TCRdb passed the PCR reads through MiXCR, listing each CDR3 protein once. The sample contains 12,000 or so distinct CDR3 sequences, about 82% of which appear only once. Their cognate antigens are unknown. Sample: CD4+ T cells from blood, cultured in vitro. Source of these receptors: a human donor who had recovered from COVID-19. Each CDR3 is given with its conserved first and last residue. A D gene is named only where the DNA matches it firmly. Some rows have no size entry. The others give once, few or many, or a class for an expanded clone.

-,TRBJ1-2,-,TRBV6-1,CASNRGAGYTF,TGTGCCAGCAACCGGGGTGCAGGCTACACCTTC
-,TRBJ1-1,-,TRBV7-3,CASSRSGGGVTEAFF,TGTGCCAGCAGCCGCTCTGGGGGAGGGGTCACTGAAGCTTTCTTT
-,TRBJ2-2,once,TRBV27,CASRDSPNTGELFF,TGTGCCAGCAGGGACAGCCCGAACACCGGGGAGCTGTTTTTT
-,TRBJ2-7,-,TRBV2,CASRFRTESYEQYF,TGTGCCAGCCGCTTTAGGACAGAGTCCTACGAGCAGTACTTC
-,TRBJ2-7,-,TRBV7-2,CATSMAHQYEQYF,TGTGCCACCTCGATGGCCCATCAATACGAGCAGTACTTC
-,TRBJ1-1,-,TRBV2,CASRDRQISVAEAFF,TGTGCCAGCAGGGACCGACAGATTTCAGTGGCTGAAGCTTTCTTT
-,TRBJ2-3,-,TRBV7-6,CASSRGISDTQYF,TGTGCCAGCAGCCGCGGAATCTCAGATACGCAGTATTTT
TRBD1,TRBJ1-5,-,TRBV2,CASQGQGSPKSNQPQHF,TGTGCCAGCCAGGGACAGGGGTCCCCGAAGAGCAATCAGCCCCAGCATTTT
TRBD2,TRBJ2-4,once,TRBV28,CASSFGGGGTKNIQYF,TGTGCCAGCAGTTTTGGCGGGGGGGGCACCAAAAACATTCAGTACTTC
TRBD2,TRBJ2-5,-,TRBV28,CASSSNPGTSGRETQYF,TGTGCCAGCAGTTCTAACCCCGGGACTAGCGGGCGGGAGACCCAGTACTTC
-,TRBJ2-3,-,TRBV20-1,CRGGTAGVLGDTQYF,TGCAGGGGGGGGACAGCGGGAGTACTTGGGGATACGCAGTATTTT
-,TRBJ1-1,-,TRBV6-2/TRBV6-3,CASSYSTVNTEAFF,TGTGCCAGCAGTTACTCAACGGTGAACACTGAAGCTTTCTTT
-,TRBJ1-2,-,TRBV24-1,CATSDPNRASYGYTF,TGTGCCACCAGTGACCCTAACAGGGCAAGCTATGGCTACACCTTC
TRBD1,TRBJ1-2,-,TRBV7-9,CASSLSEGAAYGYTF,TGTGCCAGCAGCTTAAGTGAGGGGGCCGCCTATGGCTACACCTTC
TRBD1,TRBJ1-2,-,TRBV6-1,CASRTIGTGDYRDGYTF,TGTGCCAGCAGAACAATCGGGACAGGGGATTATAGAGATGGCTACACCTTC
-,TRBJ1-5,-,TRBV11-2,CASSLAPPTADSNQPQHF,TGTGCCAGCAGCTTAGCTCCCCCGACAGCGGATAGCAATCAGCCCCAGCATTTT
-,TRBJ1-1,-,TRBV29-1,CSVEGRVERGITEAFF,TGCAGCGTCGAGGGCAGGGTTGAGCGTGGAATCACTGAAGCTTTCTTT
TRBD1,TRBJ1-5,-,TRBV15,CATSRIGQGNQPQHF,TGTGCCACCAGCAGAATTGGACAGGGCAATCAGCCCCAGCATTTT
-,TRBJ1-3,-,TRBV20-1,CSAHKPGLTSGNTIYF,TGCAGTGCGCATAAACCGGGACTGACCTCTGGAAACACCATATATTTT
TRBD1,TRBJ1-1,-,TRBV6-2/TRBV6-3,CASSLNLRDRRANTNTEAFF,TGTGCCAGCAGCCTCAATCTCCGGGACAGGAGGGCAAATACGAACACTGAAGCTTTCTTT
TRBD1,TRBJ2-2,once,TRBV6-1,CASNADRGTGELFF,TGTGCCAGCAACGCAGACAGGGGAACTGGGGAGCTGTTTTTT
TRBD2,TRBJ2-5,-,TRBV5-4,CASSFLLAGPQETQYF,TGTGCCAGCAGCTTCTTACTAGCGGGACCCCAAGAGACCCAGTACTTC
-,TRBJ1-4,-,TRBV6-1,CASSPDYSEKLFF,TGTGCCAGCAGTCCCGACTATTCTGAAAAACTGTTTTTT
-,TRBJ2-5,-,TRBV6-2/TRBV6-3,CASRDGQFQETQYF,TGTGCCAGCAGGGATGGCCAGTTCCAAGAGACCCAGTACTTC
-,TRBJ1-5,-,TRBV2,CASSDKRQHNQPQHF,TGTGCCAGCAGTGATAAGAGACAGCACAATCAGCCCCAGCATTTT
TRBD1,TRBJ1-5,-,TRBV20-1,CSALDRGGNQPQHF,TGCAGTGCTCTGGACAGGGGTGGCAATCAGCCCCAGCATTTT
-,TRBJ1-2,-,TRBV28,CASSLASGPWYGYTF,TGTGCCAGCAGTTTAGCAAGCGGTCCCTGGTATGGCTACACCTTC
-,TRBJ1-5,-,TRBV10-3,CAISAGGQANQPQHF,TGTGCCATCAGTGCAGGAGGCCAGGCCAATCAGCCCCAGCATTTT
-,TRBJ1-1,-,TRBV20-1,CSANRLGGSAEAFF,TGCAGTGCTAATCGTTTGGGAGGGTCCGCTGAAGCTTTCTTT
-,TRBJ1-2,-,TRBV7-9,CASSGRSGYGYTF,TGTGCCAGCAGCGGTAGGTCTGGCTATGGCTACACCTTC
-,TRBJ2-5,-,TRBV20-1,CSARSGARAETQYF,TGCAGTGCTCGCAGTGGGGCCCGGGCAGAGACCCAGTACTTC
-,TRBJ2-5,large,TRBV20-1,CSDRGHRKNTQYF,TGCAGTGACCGGGGACACCGGAAAAATACCCAGTACTTC
-,TRBJ2-5,-,TRBV12-3/TRBV12-4,CASSLPSTQETQYF,TGTGCCAGCAGTTTACCTAGCACCCAAGAGACCCAGTACTTC
-,TRBJ2-2,-,TRBV6-1,CASSERQAGELFF,TGTGCCAGCAGTGAGAGACAAGCCGGGGAGCTGTTTTTT
TRBD2,TRBJ2-2,few,TRBV20-1,CSARVSRTSGRHTGELFF,TGCAGTGCTAGAGTCTCGAGGACTAGCGGGAGACACACCGGGGAGCTGTTTTTT
-,TRBJ1-1,-,TRBV6-1,CASNGYAALRRTEAFF,TGTGCCAGCAACGGATATGCAGCTTTACGTAGGACTGAAGCTTTCTTT
TRBD2,TRBJ2-5,once,TRBV19,CASSPTSGSFETQYF,TGTGCCAGTAGTCCAACTAGCGGGAGTTTCGAGACCCAGTACTTC
-,TRBJ1-1,-,TRBV6-1,CASTPRQAEAFF,TGTGCCAGCACCCCACGGCAGGCTGAAGCTTTCTTT
TRBD2,TRBJ2-7,-,TRBV7-2,CASSQITGGSYEQYF,TGTGCCAGCAGCCAAATTACGGGAGGGTCCTACGAGCAGTACTTC
-,TRBJ2-7,-,TRBV5-1,CASSPIGRGVESYEQYF,TGCGCCAGCAGCCCAATTGGGAGGGGGGTCGAGTCCTACGAGCAGTACTTC
TRBD1,TRBJ2-7,-,TRBV24-1,CATSGTGGMNEQYF,TGTGCCACCAGTGGGACAGGGGGCATGAACGAGCAGTACTTC
-,TRBJ2-7,-,TRBV20-1,CSAISPGAIYEQYF,TGCAGTGCTATATCCCCAGGAGCAATTTACGAGCAGTACTTC
TRBD1,TRBJ1-5,-,TRBV15,CATSKGVKTTGQPQHF,TGTGCCACCAGCAAGGGGGTCAAAACGACAGGGCAGCCCCAGCATTTT
-,TRBJ2-7,-,TRBV15,CATSLSGGATSYEQYF,TGTGCCACCAGCCTATCTGGGGGAGCCACGTCCTACGAGCAGTACTTC
-,TRBJ1-2,once,TRBV14,CASSLGRPHYGYTF,TGTGCCAGCAGCCTCGGAAGGCCCCACTATGGCTACACCTTC
-,TRBJ1-1,-,TRBV30,CAWRRVRNMNTEAFF,TGTGCCTGGAGGCGGGTCAGGAACATGAACACTGAAGCTTTCTTT
-,TRBJ1-4,once,TRBV6-5,CASSYSNGNEKLFF,TGTGCCAGCAGTTACTCGAACGGTAATGAAAAACTGTTTTTT
-,TRBJ1-2,once,TRBV6-1,CASMDNWAGGYTF,TGTGCCAGCATGGATAATTGGGCGGGGGGCTACACCTTC
TRBD2,TRBJ2-5,-,TRBV19,CASRTSGSRSETQYF,TGTGCCAGTAGGACTAGCGGGAGTAGGTCCGAGACCCAGTACTTC
-,TRBJ1-3,few,TRBV20-1,CSARDADSSGNTIYF,TGCAGTGCTAGAGATGCGGACAGCTCTGGAAACACCATATATTTT
-,TRBJ2-7,-,TRBV28,CASSLGGYEQYF,TGTGCCAGCAGTTTAGGAGGGTACGAGCAGTACTTC
TRBD1,TRBJ1-6,few,TRBV20-1,CSADIDRAWGSPLHF,TGCAGTGCGGACATTGACAGGGCATGGGGTTCACCCCTCCACTTT
-,TRBJ1-1,-,TRBV5-5,CASSFETEAFF,TGTGCCAGCAGCTTCGAAACTGAAGCTTTCTTT